This entry lists 30 T cell receptor beta chains sequenced from one sample in a study of response to subunit inactivated influenza vaccine. TCRdb reprocessed the RT-PCR reads with MiXCR, giving one entry per CDR3 protein. The sample carries hundreds of thousands of distinct CDR3 sequences, roughly 8.2% recorded once. The material was PBMCs from blood, obtained around 25 months after vaccination. The source of these receptors is a man aged 45 to 75 who received an inactivated influenza vaccine.

The chain uses TRBV5-5 and TRBJ2-3; D gene uncertain. V shed 4 bases and J shed 4 bases, with 10 bases lying between them. The CDR3 length is 13 residues. CDR1 and CDR2 from the germline V gene are SGHKS and YYEKEE (reference sequence). The DNA of the CDR3 is TGTGCCAGCAGCCTCGACATTGCAGATACGCAGTATTTT. This gives the protein CASSLDIADTQYF.

The sample holds many counts of this clonotype. The genes are TRBV5-1 and TRBJ1-6; 8 nucleotides align to TRBD1. J gave up 6 bases and V 3 bases, and 2 bases lay outside the gene matches. This CDR3 has 14 residues. Germline V gives CDR1 SGHRS, CDR2 YFSETQ. CDR3 loop: CASSSGQGNSPLHF. DNA for the CDR3: TGCGCCAGCAGCTCAGGACAGGGTAATTCACCCCTCCACTTT.

This clonotype has ten or more counts. The V and J genes are TRBV9 and TRBJ2-3; TRBD2 matches at 9 bases. V shed 2 bases and J 3 bases; nucleotides not matched to a gene: 4. The CDR3 contains 15 residues. Germline CDR1 SGDLS, CDR2 YYNGEE. The CDR3 DNA reads TGTGCCAGCAGCGTTTTTACTAGCGGGACAGATACGCAGTATTTT. Its protein is CASSVFTSGTDTQYF. Using reference TRBV9 and TRBJ2-3 for the parts outside the CDR3, the full variable domain is DSGVTQTPKHLITATGQRVTLRCSPRSGDLSVYWYQQSLDQGLQFLIQYYNGEERAKGNILERFSAQQFPDLHSELNLSSLELGDSALYFCASSVFTSGTDTQYFGPGTRLTVL.

This clonotype was picked up a small number of times. The CDR3 spells CASSQFASNNEQFF. CDR3 DNA: TGTGCCAGCAGCCAATTTGCATCCAACAATGAGCAGTTCTTC. The chain carries TRBV4-2 and TRBJ2-1, with D uncertain. Trimming took 2 bases from V and 5 from J, leaving 10 bases between them. The germline gives CDR1 LGHNA, CDR2 YNFKEQ. This CDR3 spans 14 amino acids.

The chain employs TRBV18 and TRBJ2-5, with a tentative D call TRBD2 (6 bases). CDR3 length: 15 residues. Germline V CDR1 and CDR2: KGHSH, LQKENI. Trimming pared 5 bases from V and 2 bases from J, leaving 15 bases between. The CDR3 spells CASSTSRDGQETQYF. Here the CDR3 DNA reads TGTGCCAGCTCAACTAGCCGGGACGGACAAGAGACCCAGTACTTC.

The chain uses TRBV7-2 and TRBJ2-3, with 11 nucleotides matching TRBD2. The length of the CDR3 is 15 residues. V was clipped by 6 bases and J by 7 bases; unmatched bases: 9. Looked up from germline, CDR1 is SGHTA and CDR2 is FQGNSA. This CDR3 reads CASRTRLAGKNTQYF. CDR3 sequence (DNA): TGTGCCAGCAGAACCAGACTAGCGGGGAAGAATACGCAGTATTTT.

At least ten counts were recorded for this clonotype. The CDR3 sequence: CASSLTGDGQYF. The CDR3 DNA follows: TGTGCCAGCAGTTTAACGGGGGACGGGCAGTACTTC. This chain links TRBV27 with TRBJ2-7, with D perhaps matching TRBD2 (6 bases). The CDR3 consists of 12 residues. The V end lost 2 bases, the J end lost 9 bases, and 11 bases lay between the germline ends. Per the germline V gene, CDR1 is MNHEY and CDR2 is SMNVEV (reference sequence).

Regarding this clonotype: Just one base apart from a much larger clone, this may be a read error. V is TRBV20-1 and J is TRBJ2-1; TRBD2 aligns across 12 bases. CDR1 DFQATT and CDR2 SNEGSKA come from the germline V gene (reference sequence). The CDR3 totals 14 residues. V lost 6 bases, J lost 7 bases, and 7 bases stayed unmatched. The chain's CDR3 is CSAASSGRVNEQFF. CDR3 DNA: TGCAGTGCCGCATCTAGCGGGAGGGTGAATGAGCAGTTCTTC.

A few counts support this clonotype. The J gene is TRBJ2-1, the V gene TRBV4-3, with a tentative D call TRBD2 (7 bases). The CDR3 contains 15 residues. Trimming cost V 0 bases and J 12 bases, with 18 bases left between them. Germline assignment: CDR1 LGHNA and CDR2 YSLEER. The CDR3 reads CASSQDYRGGARQFF. The CDR3 DNA sequence: TGCGCCAGCAGCCAAGATTATCGTGGGGGGGCGAGGCAGTTCTTC.

This clonotype was seen repeatedly, ten times or more. V and J are TRBV21-1 and TRBJ1-1; TRBD1, the table's D call, was not compared with the DNA. TRBV21-1 is an annotated pseudogene. The CDR3 extends over 18 amino acids. This chain's CDR3 is CASSPPWPHRATNTEAFF. The CDR3 bases are TGTGCCAGCAGTCCTCCCTGGCCACACAGGGCTACGAACACTGAAGCTTTCTTT.

In this sample, this clonotype turned up many times. The chain joins TRBV6-2 or TRBV6-3 to TRBJ2-2; D is ambiguous. This CDR3 comprises 12 residues. Germline CDR1 MNHEY, CDR2 SVGEGT. Trimming stripped 6 bases from V and 6 bases from J, with 8 bases between. CDR3 nucleotide sequence: TGTGCCAGCAGGCCTCTAGCCGGGGAGCTGTTTTTT. Translating it yields CASRPLAGELFF.

This clonotype occurred many times. This chain links TRBV20-1 with TRBJ2-5, with D possibly TRBD2 on 5 matching bases. The CDR3 covers 13 residues. Germline V CDR1 and CDR2: DFQATT, SNEGSKA (reference sequence). V lost 2 bases to trimming and J lost 4 bases, with 11 bases between them. The CDR3 DNA is TGCAGTGCTAGAATCGAGGGTTCAGAGACCCAGTACTTC. This codes for CSARIEGSETQYF.

This clonotype was seen more than once but under ten times. V and J are TRBV6-2 or TRBV6-3 and TRBJ2-1; 8 bases fit TRBD1. Germline V lookup: CDR1 MNHEY, CDR2 SVGEGT. The CDR3 sequence is 13 residues long. The CDR3 DNA reads as TGTGCGCACAGGGGGGACTCCTACAATGAGCAGTTCTTC. Its protein product is CAHRGDSYNEQFF.

This clonotype was counted ten times or more. The rearrangement joins TRBV10-3 to TRBJ1-2; TRBD1 is a possible D gene (5 bases). Between the trimmed V and J ends, which lost 3 bases and 4 bases, there was a span of 12 bases. CDR1 is ENHRY, CDR2 SYGVKD, per germline. CDR3 length: 14 residues. Here the CDR3 reads CAISDLGTAYGYTF. DNA for the CDR3: TGTGCCATCAGTGATTTAGGGACGGCCTATGGCTACACCTTC.

This clonotype was counted between two and nine times. V usage is TRBV7-9 and J usage is TRBJ1-3; 8 nucleotides align to TRBD1. CDR1 is SEHNR and CDR2 is FQNEAQ in the germline V gene (reference sequence). The V and J ends lost 5 bases and 0 bases, in that order; junction bases with no gene match: 6. The CDR3 runs to 16 residues. CDR3 in DNA: TGTGCCAGCAGCGTTCCTACAGGGGGCTCTGGAAACACCATATATTTT. Its translation: CASSVPTGGSGNTIYF.

A few counts support this clonotype. The V gene is TRBV4-3, the J gene TRBJ1-1; D uncertain. Trimming cost V 0 bases and J 2 bases, with 10 bases left between them. Germline loops: CDR1 LGHNA, CDR2 YSLEER. The CDR3 covers 15 residues. CDR3 nucleotides: TGCGCCAGCAGCCAAGACAAGAACTTAAACACTGAAGCTTTCTTT. Its translation: CASSQDKNLNTEAFF.

This clonotype was picked up many times. This sequence joins TRBV6-5 and TRBJ2-5, with no clear D. Trimming took off 2 bases at V and 2 bases at J, with 12 bases between the two ends. The CDR3 covers 15 residues. Germline V CDR1 and CDR2: MNHEY, SVGAGI. The CDR3 is CASSYPRRPQETQYF. The CDR3 DNA sequence: TGTGCCAGCAGTTACCCCAGACGGCCTCAAGAGACCCAGTACTTC.

The rearrangement joins TRBV29-1 to TRBJ2-2; the match to TRBD1 covers 7 bases. V lost 6 bases, J lost 7 bases, and 5 bases stayed unmatched. The CDR3 sequence is 12 residues long. From germline, CDR1 is SQVTM and CDR2 ANQGSEA. CDR3 protein: CSVNRGIGELFF. The CDR3 region has the DNA TGCAGCGTCAACAGGGGAATCGGGGAGCTGTTTTTT.

This clonotype was seen many times. This rearrangement joins TRBV7-9 to TRBJ1-2, with D possibly being TRBD1 (5 bases). In germline, CDR1 is SEHNR, CDR2 FQNEAQ (reference sequence). Trimming took 2 bases from V and 8 from J, leaving 15 bases between them. The CDR3 is made up of 14 amino acids. The CDR3 DNA sequence: TGTGCCAGCAGCTTACTCCAAGGGGAACGGGGCTACACCTTC. It specifies CASSLLQGERGYTF.

This clonotype was found many times. The gene calls are TRBV3-1 and TRBJ2-1, with 9 positions matching TRBD2. CDR3 length: 16 residues. Germline CDR1 is LGHDT and CDR2 is YNNKEL (reference sequence). V was clipped by 2 bases and J by 7 bases; unmatched bases: 9. The CDR3 spells CASSQPGLAGKNEQFF. CDR3 coding DNA: TGTGCCAGCAGCCAACCGGGGCTAGCGGGGAAGAATGAGCAGTTCTTC.

This clonotype was counted many times. V and J are TRBV11-2 and TRBJ2-1, with D unclear. Germline lookup yields CDR1 SGHAT and CDR2 FQNNGV. V lost 3 bases and J 10 bases, leaving 7 bases between the germline ends. The CDR3 is 11 residues long. CDR3 protein: CASSFSNEQFF. For the CDR3, the DNA is TGTGCCAGCAGCTTCTCCAACGAGCAGTTCTTC.

This chain uses TRBV25-1 with TRBJ2-2; a weak D match, TRBD1 (5 bases). V was cut by 2 bases and J by 4 bases, with 8 bases left in between. Germline V CDR1 and CDR2: MGHDK, SYGVNS. This CDR3 has 14 residues. The CDR3 DNA reads as TGTGCCAGCAGTGAACAGGGTATCACCGGGGAGCTGTTTTTT. It codes for CASSEQGITGELFF.

This clonotype was found many times. The gene calls are TRBV11-1 and TRBJ2-1; D unresolved. V was clipped by 3 bases and J by 2 bases, with 23 bases between them. This CDR3 is built from 19 residues. The germline gives CDR1 SGHAT, CDR2 FQDESV (reference sequence). In nucleotides, the CDR3 is TGTGCCAGCAGCTTTGGTGGGCTTGGGTTCCAAGGGACCTACAATGAGCAGTTCTTC. Its protein product is CASSFGGLGFQGTYNEQFF.

The chain joins TRBV4-1 to TRBJ2-6, with D possibly matching TRBD2 (8 bases). The V end lost 4 bases, the J end lost 7 bases, and 17 bases lay between the germline ends. This CDR3 comprises 16 residues. CDR1 and CDR2 (germline): MGHRA, YSYEKL. CDR3 sequence: CASSPAGAGGANVLTF. The CDR3 coding sequence is TGCGCCAGCAGCCCAGCGGGGGCAGGGGGAGCCAACGTCCTGACTTTC.

This clonotype was seen a handful of times. This chain joins TRBV20-1 and TRBJ1-5; TRBD1 aligns across 7 bases. Germline-derived CDR1 and CDR2 are DFQATT and SNEGSKA (reference sequence). The ends lost 3 bases at V and 9 bases at J; junction bases unmatched: 8. The CDR3 has 13 residues. CDR3 residues: CSARGQSVGPQHF. CDR3 nucleotides: TGCAGTGCTAGGGGACAGTCAGTGGGGCCCCAGCATTTT.

This clonotype was found a few times. The genes are TRBV2 and TRBJ1-2; no firm D call. The germline CDR1 and CDR2 sequences are SNHLY and FYNNEI. The CDR3 is 13 residues long. The V gene lost 10 bases and the J gene lost 8 bases, with 20 bases spanning the gap. The CDR3 coding sequence is TGTGCCACCACTAAGGGCGGGAGTCAAGGCTACACCTTC. Translation: CATTKGGSQGYTF.

This clonotype has a handful of counts. This chain connects TRBV4-2 to TRBJ1-2, with TRBD1 matching 7 bases. Germline values: CDR1 LGHNA, CDR2 YNFKEQ. Losses at the gene ends were 0 bases for V and 3 bases for J; bases not matched to a gene: 10. CDR3 length: 17 amino acids. The CDR3 DNA sequence: TGTGCCAGCAGCCAAGACCTTAGACAGGGAAGCGACTATGGCTACACCTTC. Translation gives CASSQDLRQGSDYGYTF.

This clonotype was observed at least ten times. This chain joins TRBV12-3 or TRBV12-4 and TRBJ2-2; D perhaps matches TRBD2 (5 bases). This CDR3 spans 16 amino acids. V dropped 4 bases and J dropped 4 bases, with 16 bases sitting between them. CDR3 coding DNA: TGTGCCAGCAGTTCCCAATCGAGGGTGGTCACCGGGGAGCTGTTTTTT. It codes for CASSSQSRVVTGELFF.

Only a few counts were recorded for this clonotype. The rearrangement links TRBV18 to TRBJ2-5; 10 bases are shared with TRBD2. Germline values: CDR1 KGHSH, CDR2 LQKENI. J lost 5 bases, V lost 1 base, and 1 base had no gene match. This CDR3 region has 14 residues. CDR3 amino acids: CASSPQTSGETQYF. The CDR3 nucleotides are TGTGCCAGCTCACCACAGACTAGCGGGGAGACCCAGTACTTC.

This chain joins TRBV5-1 and TRBJ2-1; D possibly corresponds to TRBD1 (6 bases). Trimming cost V 5 bases and J 5 bases, with 11 bases left between them. Germline V lookup: CDR1 SGHRS, CDR2 YFSETQ. There are 13 residues in the CDR3. The CDR3 region has the DNA TGCGCCAGCAGAACACAGGGAAACAATGAGCAGTTCTTC. As protein: CASRTQGNNEQFF.